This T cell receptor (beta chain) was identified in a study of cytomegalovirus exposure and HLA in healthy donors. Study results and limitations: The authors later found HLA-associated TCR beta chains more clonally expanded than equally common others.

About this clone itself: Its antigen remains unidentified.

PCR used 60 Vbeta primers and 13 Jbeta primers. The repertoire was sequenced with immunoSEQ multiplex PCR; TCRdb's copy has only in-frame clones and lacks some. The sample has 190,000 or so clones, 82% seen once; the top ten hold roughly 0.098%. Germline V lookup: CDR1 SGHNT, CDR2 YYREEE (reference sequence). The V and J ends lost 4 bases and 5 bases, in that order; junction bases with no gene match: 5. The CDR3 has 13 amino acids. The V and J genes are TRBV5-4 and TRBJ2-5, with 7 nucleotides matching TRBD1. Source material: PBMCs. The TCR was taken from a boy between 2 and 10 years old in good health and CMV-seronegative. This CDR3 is CASSVTGTETQYF. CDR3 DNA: TGTGCCAGCAGCGTGACAGGGACCGAGACCCAGTACTTC.